Each of the 10 T cell receptor beta chains below was sequenced from the same sample in a study of blood T cells in healthy people across ages. Primed by a sample-barcoded 5' primer and a J-beta primer mix, a second PCR proceeded for roughly 7 to 11 cycles. MiXCR, run by TCRdb on the 5' RACE reads, gives a single entry per CDR3 protein. In the table there are 540,000 or so distinct CDR3 sequences, 40% to 55% of which are singletons. The sample consisted of blood. The source of these receptors is a man aged 80 or over in good health.

As regards this clonotype: This may arise from a read error, as a much more abundant clone is one base away. J is TRBJ2-5 and V is TRBV20-1; 9 bases are a match to TRBD1. CDR3 length equals 13 residues. CDR1 is DFQATT, CDR2 SNEGSKA, per germline (reference sequence). Unmatched junction bases numbered 7, after V lost 6 bases and J lost 5 bases. CDR3 sequence reads: CSAATGGVETQYF. The CDR3 DNA follows: TGCAGTGCGGCAACAGGGGGCGTTGAGACCCAGTACTTC.

Only a few counts were recorded for this clonotype. The chain couples TRBV20-1 to TRBJ2-7; D is unresolved. Germline-derived CDR1 and CDR2 are DFQATT and SNEGSKA (reference sequence). Trimming took 6 bases from V and 6 from J, leaving 24 bases between them. The CDR3 consists of 15 residues. This CDR3 is CSAESAEKGNREQYF. The CDR3 DNA sequence: TGCAGTGCCGAGTCGGCGGAAAAGGGAAACCGCGAGCAGTACTTC.

The rearrangement joins TRBV6-4 to TRBJ2-3, with D uncertain. The CDR3 totals 13 residues. V gave up 5 bases and J gave up 2 bases, with 8 bases separating them. Looked up from germline, CDR1 is MRHNA and CDR2 is SNTAGT. The DNA for the CDR3 is TGTGCCAGCAGTCTATCTAACACAGATACGCAGTATTTT. It specifies CASSLSNTDTQYF.

The chain has TRBV3-1 and TRBJ1-2, with D perhaps matching TRBD1 (5 bases). The CDR3 covers 13 residues. The V end was cut by 4 bases, the J end by 5 bases, with 11 bases between. From germline, CDR1 is LGHDT and CDR2 YNNKEL (reference sequence). CDR3 coding DNA: TGTGCCAGCAGCCCGGGACGTGTTTATGGCTACACCTTC. Translation: CASSPGRVYGYTF.

V is TRBV5-1 and J is TRBJ1-4; 8 bases line up with TRBD1. J lost 5 bases, V lost 5 bases, and 5 bases had no gene match. Germline V gene data show CDR1 as SGHRS and CDR2 as YFSETQ. The length of the CDR3 is 14 residues. CDR3 sequence (DNA): TGCGCCAGCAGTACGGGACAGGCAAATGAAAAACTGTTTTTT. Translation gives CASSTGQANEKLFF.

This clonotype appeared many times. V gene TRBV6-6 combines with J gene TRBJ1-2; 7 bases are shared with TRBD1. Germline V gene data show CDR1 as MNHNY and CDR2 as SVGAGI (reference sequence). This CDR3 region has 15 residues. V shed 0 bases and J 4 bases; nucleotides not matched to a gene: 5. The CDR3 sequence is CASSYSTGEPYGYTF. The CDR3 nucleotides read TGTGCCAGCAGTTACTCAACAGGGGAACCCTATGGCTACACCTTC.

This chain joins TRBV6-5 and TRBJ1-6; D is undetermined. CDR3 length equals 15 residues. With 4 bases removed from V and 2 bases from J, the gap between germline ends came to 9 bases. CDR1 MNHEY and CDR2 SVGAGI come from the germline V gene. This CDR3 reads CASSSSSTYNSPLHF. Written as DNA, the CDR3 is TGTGCCAGCAGTTCGAGTAGCACCTATAATTCACCCCTCCACTTT.

The CDR3 loop reads CSVDGATGTSGRWFREQYF. CDR3 in DNA: TGCAGCGTTGATGGGGCAACCGGGACTAGCGGGAGGTGGTTCCGCGAGCAGTACTTC. The chain joins TRBV29-1 to TRBJ2-5; TRBD2 aligns across 15 bases. The end of the DNA is better explained by TRBJ2-7, so the J call may be wrong. Germline CDR1 and CDR2: SQVTM and ANQGSEA. The CDR3 extends over 19 amino acids.

The chain uses TRBV20-1 and TRBJ2-7; D gene unclear. The V and J ends lost 1 base and 7 bases respectively, with 11 bases between them. Germline assignment: CDR1 DFQATT and CDR2 SNEGSKA (reference sequence). This CDR3 region has 12 residues. CDR3 region: CSARVFNNEQYF. CDR3 sequence (DNA): TGCAGTGCTAGAGTTTTTAACAATGAGCAGTACTTC.

This clonotype was found a few times. The CDR3 coding sequence is TGTGCCAGCAGCTTTCGACAGGACTACGAGCAGTACTTC. Translation: CASSFRQDYEQYF. This chain connects TRBV7-6 to TRBJ2-7; a weak D match, TRBD1 (6 bases). Germline-derived CDR1 and CDR2 are SGHVS and FNYEAQ. The ends were cut back, 3 bases at V and 3 bases at J, with 9 bases in the middle. The CDR3 consists of 13 residues.